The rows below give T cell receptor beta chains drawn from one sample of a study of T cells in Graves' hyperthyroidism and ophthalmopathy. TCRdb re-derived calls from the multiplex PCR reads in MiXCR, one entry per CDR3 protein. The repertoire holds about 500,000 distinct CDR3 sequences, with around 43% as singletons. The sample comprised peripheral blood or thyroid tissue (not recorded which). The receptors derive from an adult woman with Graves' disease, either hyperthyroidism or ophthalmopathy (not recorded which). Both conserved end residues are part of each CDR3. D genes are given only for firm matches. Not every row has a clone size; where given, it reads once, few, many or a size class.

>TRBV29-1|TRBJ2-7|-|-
TGCAGCGCCGAGGGGTCCAAGGGGTTCGAGCAGTACTTC
CSAEGSKGFEQYF
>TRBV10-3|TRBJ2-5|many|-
TGTGCCATCAGGGGGACAACGGGATTGGGGACCCAGTACTTC
CAIRGTTGLGTQYF
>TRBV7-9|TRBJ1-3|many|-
TGTGCCAGCAGCCCTCGACAGTTCTCCAGGAGTGGAAACACCATATATTTT
CASSPRQFSRSGNTIYF
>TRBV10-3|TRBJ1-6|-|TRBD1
TGTGCCATTCGGTCTGGGACAGGGCTTTTGCCCCTCCACTTT
CAIRSGTGLLPLHF
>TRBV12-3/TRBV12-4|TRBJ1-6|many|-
TGTGCCAGCAGTTTCAGGGGTAGGAATTCACCCCTCCACTTT
CASSFRGRNSPLHF
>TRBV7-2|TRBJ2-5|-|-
TGTGCCACCCGAACTTATGGGACCCAGTACTTC
CATRTYGTQYF
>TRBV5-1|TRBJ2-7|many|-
TGCGCCAGCAGCTTGGACGGGGGTTGGAACGAGCAGTACTTC
CASSLDGGWNEQYF
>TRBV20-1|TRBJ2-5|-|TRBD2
TGCAGTGCACGCCACCCGGCTAGCGGACAAGAGACCCAGTACTTC
CSARHPASGQETQYF
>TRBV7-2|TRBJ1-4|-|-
TGTGCCAGCAGCTTAGCGAGGGAGAAACTGTTTTTT
CASSLAREKLFF
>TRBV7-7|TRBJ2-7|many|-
TGTGCTAGCAGCCCATCCCCTGGACCGATGTACGAGCAGTACTTC
CASSPSPGPMYEQYF